Shown below are 26 T cell receptor beta chains from a single sample sequenced in a study of T cell responses to AZD1222 COVID-19 vaccine. This table comes from immunoSEQ multiplex PCR, and its TCRdb copy is limited to in-frame clones, with some not included. The sample comprises about 140,000 clones, 91% of which are singletons, and approximately 2.8% rests with the top ten. The specimen comprised peripheral blood, sampled on day 0 of AZD1222 vaccination. These receptors all come from an adult in good health.

The chain links TRBV20-1 to TRBJ2-3; D gene unclear. In germline, CDR1 is DFQATT, CDR2 SNEGSKA (reference sequence). The CDR3 length is 15 residues. V was shortened by 3 bases and J by 2 bases, with 15 bases between the two germline ends. The CDR3 DNA sequence: TGCAGTGCTAGTGCCCCCTTTACAACCACAGATACGCAGTATTTT. Translated: CSASAPFTTTDTQYF.

V is TRBV6-5 and J is TRBJ1-2; 10 bases are a match to TRBD1. The ends lost 5 bases at V and 2 bases at J; junction bases unmatched: 5. CDR3 length: 15 residues. CDR1 MNHEY and CDR2 SVGAGI come from the germline V gene. Written as DNA, the CDR3 is TGTGCCAGCAGTACGGGGACAGGGGAGAACTATGGCTACACCTTC. Its translation is CASSTGTGENYGYTF.

This sequence joins TRBV5-6 and TRBJ1-3; possibly TRBD1 for D (5 bases). With 0 bases removed from V and 0 bases from J, the gap between germline ends came to 13 bases. Germline V gene sequence: CDR1 SGHDT, CDR2 YYEEEE. The CDR3 runs to 17 residues. The CDR3 sequence: CASSLVGLPHSGNTIYF. In DNA form, the CDR3 reads TGTGCCAGCAGCTTGGTGGGACTCCCGCACTCTGGAAACACCATATATTTT.

CDR3 sequence reads: CARSTSQETQYF. CDR3 nucleotide sequence: TGTGCCAGGAGCACTAGCCAAGAGACCCAGTACTTC. The chain combines TRBV2 with TRBJ2-5, with D possibly TRBD2 on 5 matching bases. Deletions cut 9 bases from V and 1 base from J, with 9 bases between. The CDR3 loop spans 12 amino acids. Per germline, CDR1 SNHLY and CDR2 FYNNEI. Based on the CDR3 plus reference TRBV2 and TRBJ2-5, the full variable domain is EPEVTQTPSHQVTQMGQEVILRCVPISNHLYFYWYRQILGQKVEFLVSFYNNEISEKSEIFDDQFSVERPDGSNFTLKIRSTKLEDSAMYFCARSTSQETQYFGPGTRLLVL.

The rearrangement uses TRBV24-1 and TRBJ2-2, with TRBD1 as a possible D gene (6 bases). V shed 6 bases and J shed 5 bases, with 12 bases lying between them. CDR1 KGHDR and CDR2 SFDVKD come from the germline V gene. This CDR3 contains 14 residues. In nucleotides, the CDR3 is TGTGCCACCAGTCCGGGACACTCGACCGGGGAGCTGTTTTTT. Its translation is CATSPGHSTGELFF.

The chain recombines TRBV14 with TRBJ1-4; D not certain. The CDR3 runs 13 residues. The germline CDR1 and CDR2 sequences are SGHDN and FVKESK. Trimming took 4 bases from V and 0 from J, leaving 3 bases between them. The CDR3, as DNA: TGTGCCAGCAGCCGTGCAACTAATGAAAAACTGTTTTTT. Protein product: CASSRATNEKLFF.

The genes are TRBV7-8 and TRBJ2-7; D unresolved. Germline values: CDR1 SGHVS, CDR2 FQNEAQ. V shed 5 bases and J shed 4 bases, with 15 bases lying between them. This CDR3 contains 14 residues. The CDR3 nucleotides are TGTGCCAGCAGCCCTCGTGGCTTTGGGTACGAGCAGTACTTC. This gives the protein CASSPRGFGYEQYF. The variable domain in full, with the rest retrieved from reference TRBV7-8 and TRBJ2-7, is GAGVSQSPRYKVAKRGQDVALRCDPISGHVSLFWYQQALGQGPEFLTYFQNEAQLDKSGLPSDRFFAERPEGSVSTLKIQRTQQEDSAVYLCASSPRGFGYEQYFGPGTRLTVT.

The chain has TRBV11-2 and TRBJ2-1, with 12 bases matching TRBD2. Trimming took 5 bases from V and 4 from J; bases not matched to a gene: 6. The CDR3 totals 16 residues. The germline V gene encodes CDR1 SGHAT and CDR2 FQNNGV. The CDR3 here is CASSTRTSGIYNEQFF. The CDR3 DNA follows: TGTGCCAGCAGCACCCGGACTAGCGGGATTTACAATGAGCAGTTCTTC.

The rearrangement links TRBV30 to TRBJ1-5; D ambiguous. Trimming removed 3 bases at V and 9 bases at J, with 12 bases between. CDR3 length: 12 amino acids. CDR1 and CDR2 (germline): GTSNPN, SVGIG (reference sequence). The CDR3 DNA is TGTGCCTGGAGCGCCGCCTTAGGGCCCCAGCATTTT. Protein product: CAWSAALGPQHF.

The gene calls are TRBV30 and TRBJ2-1; tentative D call: TRBD1 (6 bases). The length of the CDR3 is 13 residues. With 0 bases removed from V and 9 bases from J, the gap between germline ends came to 12 bases. Germline CDR1 GTSNPN, CDR2 SVGIG (reference sequence). The CDR3 nucleotides are TGTGCCTGGAGTGTCACAGGGAGTACTGAGCAGTTCTTC. This sequence encodes CAWSVTGSTEQFF.

CDR3 protein: CASSPVPHGETQYF. The CDR3 region has the DNA TGTGCCAGCTCACCGGTGCCCCATGGAGAGACCCAGTACTTC. The chain combines TRBV18 with TRBJ2-5; D not certain. The CDR3 length is 14 residues. Trimming cost V 3 bases and J 4 bases, with 12 bases left between them. Germline V lookup: CDR1 KGHSH, CDR2 LQKENI.

V usage is TRBV19 and J usage is TRBJ1-5; D call uncertain. The V gene's germline CDR1 is LNHDA and CDR2 SQIVND (reference sequence). Trimming pared 8 bases from V and 9 bases from J, leaving 11 bases between. The length of the CDR3 is 11 residues. For the CDR3, the DNA is TGTGCCAGTCGGGGTCGCGGGCCCCAGCATTTT. Protein sequence: CASRGRGPQHF.

The CDR3 spells CASSPPGLDYEQYF. In DNA form, the CDR3 reads TGTGCCAGCAGCCCACCGGGACTAGACTACGAGCAGTACTTC. The V and J genes are TRBV5-6 and TRBJ2-7, with 8 bases matching TRBD2. V dropped 4 bases and J dropped 3; count of bases not matched to a gene: 6. CDR3 size: 14 residues. Germline CDR1 SGHDT, CDR2 YYEEEE.

The chain links TRBV15 to TRBJ2-7; perhaps TRBD1 as D (5 bases). Trimming stripped 2 bases from V and 4 bases from J, with 12 bases between. Germline-derived CDR1 and CDR2 are LNHNV and YYDKDF (reference sequence). The CDR3 runs to 14 residues. CDR3 protein: CATSRRGRLYEQYF. DNA for the CDR3: TGTGCCACCAGCAGAAGGGGAAGGTTGTACGAGCAGTACTTC.

The rearrangement links TRBV11-3 to TRBJ2-7; D is unclear. This CDR3 region has 11 residues. Germline loops: CDR1 SGHNT, CDR2 YENEEA. With 3 bases removed from V and 2 bases from J, the gap between germline ends came to 2 bases. CDR3 sequence: CASSFAYEQYF. The DNA for the CDR3 is TGTGCCAGCAGCTTCGCCTACGAGCAGTACTTC.

V and J are TRBV4-1 and TRBJ2-1; 7 bases are a match to TRBD1. The trim removed 3 bases at V and 5 bases at J, leaving 4 bases unmatched. CDR3 size: 14 residues. Germline V gene sequence: CDR1 MGHRA, CDR2 YSYEKL. This chain's CDR3 is CASSHIDRDNEQFF. In DNA, the CDR3 is TGCGCCAGCAGCCATATCGACAGGGACAATGAGCAGTTCTTC.

The chain employs TRBV6-5 and TRBJ1-2, with D uncertain. The V end lost 6 bases, the J end lost 8 bases, and 22 bases lay between the germline ends. The CDR3 contains 15 residues. Germline lookup yields CDR1 MNHEY and CDR2 SVGAGI. Here the CDR3 reads CASRKESGSVRGYTF. The CDR3 nucleotides are TGTGCCAGCAGGAAGGAGTCAGGAAGTGTTCGGGGCTACACCTTC.

The V and J genes are TRBV7-6 and TRBJ1-4; D uncertain. CDR3 length: 14 residues. Germline loops: CDR1 SGHVS, CDR2 FNYEAQ. Trimming took 2 bases from V and 7 from J, leaving 11 bases between them. The CDR3 reads CASSLNYQSEKLFF. CDR3 coding DNA: TGTGCCAGCAGCTTAAACTATCAGAGTGAAAAACTGTTTTTT.

V gene TRBV27 combines with J gene TRBJ2-5; 7 positions match TRBD2. Looked up from germline, CDR1 is MNHEY and CDR2 is SMNVEV (reference sequence). Unmatched junction bases numbered 4, after V lost 2 bases and J lost 7 bases. This CDR3 has 13 amino acids. The CDR3 here is CASSLRGGGTQYF. DNA of the CDR3: TGTGCCAGCAGTTTACGCGGCGGGGGGACCCAGTACTTC.

The V call is TRBV5-1, the J call TRBJ1-3; D unclear. Trimming stripped 4 bases from V and 8 bases from J, with 10 bases between. This CDR3 region has 12 residues. The germline V gene encodes CDR1 SGHRS and CDR2 YFSETQ. The chain's CDR3 is CASSINGDTIYF. DNA of the CDR3: TGCGCCAGCAGCATAAACGGGGACACCATATATTTT.

The chain joins TRBV2 to TRBJ2-5, with 7 positions matching TRBD2. Germline CDR1 and CDR2: SNHLY and FYNNEI. The CDR3 covers 14 residues. V shed 7 bases, J shed 5 bases, and the junction held 10 bases outside the gene matches. CDR3 loop: CASIERAGRETQYF. The CDR3 DNA reads as TGTGCCAGCATTGAGAGAGCGGGGAGGGAGACCCAGTACTTC.

This rearrangement joins TRBV12-3 or TRBV12-4 to TRBJ1-2; possibly TRBD1 for D (5 bases). The CDR3 runs to 12 residues. V was pared by 4 bases and J by 4 bases, with 7 bases between. DNA of the CDR3: TGTGCCAGCAGTTCTGACAGCTATGGCTACACCTTC. It is translated as CASSSDSYGYTF.

The chain combines TRBV29-1 with TRBJ1-2; D unclear. Germline V gene data show CDR1 as SQVTM and CDR2 as ANQGSEA. The CDR3 is made up of 11 amino acids. V lost 5 bases, J lost 4 bases, and 8 bases lay in between. The CDR3 region is CSVSLLYGYTF. CDR3 bases: TGCAGCGTTTCCCTCCTCTATGGCTACACCTTC.

The rearrangement links TRBV9 to TRBJ1-2; no clear D. Germline assignment: CDR1 SGDLS and CDR2 YYNGEE. There are 14 residues in the CDR3. With 0 bases removed from V and 6 bases from J, the gap between germline ends came to 12 bases. The CDR3 nucleotides read TGTGCCAGCAGCGTAGAGTCCGGGAGGCATGGCTACACCTTC. It encodes CASSVESGRHGYTF. The complete variable domain, with remaining parts taken from reference TRBV9 and TRBJ1-2, reads DSGVTQTPKHLITATGQRVTLRCSPRSGDLSVYWYQQSLDQGLQFLIQYYNGEERAKGNILERFSAQQFPDLHSELNLSSLELGDSALYFCASSVESGRHGYTFGSGTRLTVV.

The CDR3 DNA follows: TGTGCCAGCAGCCAAGCCCGGCAGGGTGAGCAGTTCTTC. Translating it yields CASSQARQGEQFF. The J gene is TRBJ2-1, the V gene TRBV4-2; D might be TRBD1 (5 bases). Germline CDR1 reads LGHNA; CDR2 reads YNFKEQ. V lost 1 base, J lost 9 bases, and 10 bases lay in between. The CDR3 contains 13 residues.

CDR3 bases: TGTGCCAGCAGCGCCGGGACTATCCAATACGAGCAGTACTTC. It is translated as CASSAGTIQYEQYF. The V and J genes are TRBV28 and TRBJ2-7, with TRBD2 identical over 7 bases. The germline CDR1 and CDR2 sequences are MDHEN and SYDVKM. V dropped 6 bases and J dropped 4; count of bases not matched to a gene: 9. The CDR3 has 14 residues.